The rows below give T cell receptor beta chains drawn from one sample of a study of blood T cells in healthy people across ages. TCRdb re-analysed the 5' RACE reads in MiXCR, keeping a single row per CDR3 protein. Among approximately 670,000 distinct CDR3 sequences listed, 40% to 50% were seen once. Sample: blood. These receptors were taken from a man older than 75 in good health. The CDR3 runs from the conserved cysteine through the conserved F or W. Fields, in order: CDR3 DNA, CDR3 protein, clone size, D gene, V gene, J gene. A D gene is named only where the DNA matches it firmly. Clone size, where shown, is once, few, many, or a class for clones that have expanded.

CDR3 DNA: TGCAGTGCTAGAGATTCTGGTGCGACAGAGGATCCAGAGACCCAGTACTTC
CDR3 protein: CSARDSGATEDPETQYF
clone size: few
D gene: -
V gene: TRBV20-1
J gene: TRBJ2-5

CDR3 DNA: TGCAGTGCTAGACCCGGGACAGTACTCACAGATACGCAGTATTTT
CDR3 protein: CSARPGTVLTDTQYF
clone size: -
D gene: TRBD1
V gene: TRBV20-1
J gene: TRBJ2-3

CDR3 DNA: TGTGCCAGCGGCAGGGAGGTCAGTAGGGAGCAGTTCTTC
CDR3 protein: CASGREVSREQFF
clone size: -
D gene: -
V gene: TRBV6-1
J gene: TRBJ2-1

CDR3 DNA: TGCAGTGCCGATGGGACAGATTTCCCCTACGAGCAGTACTTC
CDR3 protein: CSADGTDFPYEQYF
clone size: -
D gene: TRBD1
V gene: TRBV20-1
J gene: TRBJ2-7

CDR3 DNA: TGTGCCAGCAGCTTCCTCGGCTCGAGGGAAAAACTGTTTTTT
CDR3 protein: CASSFLGSREKLFF
clone size: -
D gene: -
V gene: TRBV3-1
J gene: TRBJ1-4

CDR3 DNA: TGTGCCAGCAGCTTAATGGGGACTAGCGGGAGGGCCGTTGAGCAGTTCTTC
CDR3 protein: CASSLMGTSGRAVEQFF
clone size: few
D gene: TRBD2
V gene: TRBV7-3
J gene: TRBJ2-1

CDR3 DNA: TGTGCCAGCAGCCCCAAACAGGGGGGGTATCGCAATGAGCAGTTCTTC
CDR3 protein: CASSPKQGGYRNEQFF
clone size: many
D gene: -
V gene: TRBV7-2
J gene: TRBJ2-1

CDR3 DNA: TGCGCCAGCAGCCGACCCGACGCTAGCGGGAGAGGCAATGAGCAGTTCTTC
CDR3 protein: CASSRPDASGRGNEQFF
clone size: few
D gene: TRBD2
V gene: TRBV5-1
J gene: TRBJ2-1

CDR3 DNA: TGTGCCAGCAGCTTATACACGGGGGCGGACGAGCAGTACTTC
CDR3 protein: CASSLYTGADEQYF
clone size: many
D gene: -
V gene: TRBV7-6
J gene: TRBJ2-7

CDR3 DNA: TGCGCCAGCAGTCGGGGACAAGCCTACGAGCAGTACTTC
CDR3 protein: CASSRGQAYEQYF
clone size: many
D gene: -
V gene: TRBV10-1
J gene: TRBJ2-7

CDR3 DNA: TGTGCCAGCAGTGATGAGGGAGGGACTGAAGCTTTCTTT
CDR3 protein: CASSDEGGTEAFF
clone size: few
D gene: -
V gene: TRBV6-5
J gene: TRBJ1-1

CDR3 DNA: TGCAGCGCTAGGAGGAAAAGTTTCACAGATACGCAGTATTTT
CDR3 protein: CSARRKSFTDTQYF
clone size: -
D gene: -
V gene: TRBV20-1
J gene: TRBJ2-3

CDR3 DNA: TGTGCCGGCAGCCCGCGGGACAGTTATAATTCACCCCTCCACTTT
CDR3 protein: CAGSPRDSYNSPLHF
clone size: -
D gene: TRBD1
V gene: TRBV7-8
J gene: TRBJ1-6

CDR3 DNA: TGTGCCAGCACTTCAGGGGCGGGGTGGAGAGAGACCCAGTACTTC
CDR3 protein: CASTSGAGWRETQYF
clone size: many
D gene: -
V gene: TRBV13
J gene: TRBJ2-5

CDR3 DNA: TGCAGTGTAACTAGAGGGTCTCTAGCGGGGGCAGGTACAGATACGCAGTATTTT
CDR3 protein: CSVTRGSLAGAGTDTQYF
clone size: few
D gene: TRBD2
V gene: TRBV20-1
J gene: TRBJ2-3

CDR3 DNA: TGTGCCACCAGGGGACAGGTGAACACTGAAGCTTTCTTT
CDR3 protein: CATRGQVNTEAFF
clone size: few
D gene: TRBD1
V gene: TRBV10-3
J gene: TRBJ1-1

CDR3 DNA: TGTGCCAGCAGCTTAGGCGTCAGGGGTCTAACTGGGGCCAACGTCCTGACTTTC
CDR3 protein: CASSLGVRGLTGANVLTF
clone size: many
D gene: -
V gene: TRBV11-2
J gene: TRBJ2-6

CDR3 DNA: TGCGCCAGCAGCCCTCAAACCCAAACAGGGGAACCTTACGAGCAGTACTTC
CDR3 protein: CASSPQTQTGEPYEQYF
clone size: -
D gene: TRBD1
V gene: TRBV5-1
J gene: TRBJ2-7

CDR3 DNA: TGTGCCAGCAGCCCCAATGACCTAAGCACAGATACGCAGTATTTT
CDR3 protein: CASSPNDLSTDTQYF
clone size: -
D gene: -
V gene: TRBV12-3/TRBV12-4
J gene: TRBJ2-3

CDR3 DNA: TGTGCCAGCAGTTACCCCGGGACTAGGGGCGACGAGCAGTACTTC
CDR3 protein: CASSYPGTRGDEQYF
clone size: -
D gene: TRBD2
V gene: TRBV6-2/TRBV6-3
J gene: TRBJ2-7

CDR3 DNA: TGTGCCACCACCGGGACGGCAGGGCCAAATGAGCAGTACTTC
CDR3 protein: CATTGTAGPNEQYF
clone size: -
D gene: -
V gene: TRBV6-1
J gene: TRBJ2-5

CDR3 DNA: TGTGCCAGCAACAAAGGAGGACAGGGCTACGAGCAGTACTTC
CDR3 protein: CASNKGGQGYEQYF
clone size: -
D gene: TRBD1
V gene: TRBV6-5
J gene: TRBJ2-7

CDR3 DNA: TGTGCCAGCAGTTATGACAGGGGAGGGTCTGAAGCTTTCTTT
CDR3 protein: CASSYDRGGSEAFF
clone size: -
D gene: TRBD1
V gene: TRBV2
J gene: TRBJ1-1

CDR3 DNA: TGTGCCAGCAGTCCAAGTGGGACAGCCCACTACGAGCAGTACTTC
CDR3 protein: CASSPSGTAHYEQYF
clone size: -
D gene: TRBD1
V gene: TRBV28
J gene: TRBJ2-7

CDR3 DNA: TGTGCCAGCAGGTCGGCAGCGCTTCAAGAGACCCAGTACTTC
CDR3 protein: CASRSAALQETQYF
clone size: few
D gene: -
V gene: TRBV28
J gene: TRBJ2-5

CDR3 DNA: TGCAGTGCTAGAGACCACAGGGGCTCCTATAATTCACCCCTCCACTTT
CDR3 protein: CSARDHRGSYNSPLHF
clone size: -
D gene: TRBD1
V gene: TRBV20-1
J gene: TRBJ1-6

CDR3 DNA: TGTGCCAGCAGCTTGGTGGACAGGGGAAATGGAAACACCATATATTTT
CDR3 protein: CASSLVDRGNGNTIYF
clone size: -
D gene: TRBD1
V gene: TRBV5-5
J gene: TRBJ1-3

CDR3 DNA: TGTGCCAGCAGTGGGACAGGTCCTTATTCACCCCTCCACTTT
CDR3 protein: CASSGTGPYSPLHF
clone size: few
D gene: TRBD1
V gene: TRBV12-3/TRBV12-4
J gene: TRBJ1-6

CDR3 DNA: TGTGCCAGCAGTAGGGACAGCCTGGACCATAACTATGGCTACACCTTC
CDR3 protein: CASSRDSLDHNYGYTF
clone size: -
D gene: TRBD1
V gene: TRBV6-5
J gene: TRBJ1-2

CDR3 DNA: TGCAGTGCTGAAGACACAGATACGCAGTATTTT
CDR3 protein: CSAEDTDTQYF
clone size: many
D gene: -
V gene: TRBV20-1
J gene: TRBJ2-3

CDR3 DNA: TGTGCCAGCAGCTTAGGCCGGGACAGGGGTAATGGCTACACCTTC
CDR3 protein: CASSLGRDRGNGYTF
clone size: -
D gene: TRBD1
V gene: TRBV7-2
J gene: TRBJ1-2